Shown below are 2 T cell receptor beta chains from a single sample sequenced in a study of cytomegalovirus exposure and HLA in healthy donors. Primers for the PCR totalled 60 Vbeta and 13 Jbeta. Data came from immunoSEQ multiplex PCR; TCRdb stores just in-frame clones and leaves some out. The sample holds fewer than 55,000 clones, about two thirds seen once. The sequenced material came from PBMCs. The receptors originated from a woman aged 45 to 65 in good health and CMV-seropositive.

There are a few counts of this clone. V is TRBV19 and J is TRBJ2-7; TRBD2 agrees at 10 bases. CDR1 LNHDA and CDR2 SQIVND come from the germline V gene (reference sequence). This CDR3 has 18 residues. V gave up 4 bases and J gave up 1 base; unmatched junction bases: 13. CDR3: CASSNNAGLAVRSYEQYF. The CDR3 DNA reads as TGTGCCAGTAGTAACAATGCTGGACTAGCGGTCCGGTCCTACGAGCAGTACTTC.

This chain links TRBV7-2 with TRBJ2-6; D remains ambiguous. The germline gives CDR1 SGHTA, CDR2 FQGNSA. V lost 5 bases to trimming and J lost 1 base, with 9 bases between them. CDR3 length: 15 residues. CDR3 DNA sequence: TGTGCCAGCAGCCCGCCGCGGTCTGGGGCCAACGTCCTGACTTTC. It is translated as CASSPPRSGANVLTF.